This T cell receptor beta chain was captured in a study of identical twins. The V and J ends lost 6 bases and 2 bases, in that order; junction bases with no gene match: 4. CDR3 length: 14 residues. There are a few counts of this clonotype. Its antigen is unidentified. Study-level findings and limits: Invariant T cells like MAIT and iNKT could partly confound the zero-insertion analyses.

In TCRdb, the 5' RACE reads were re-called with MiXCR into one record per CDR3 protein. The sample has approximately 240,000 distinct CDR3 sequences; over 11% are singletons. The sequenced sample consisted of memory (CD45RO+) T cells sorted from blood. The V gene is TRBV12-3 or TRBV12-4, the J gene TRBJ2-7; 10 nucleotides line up with TRBD1. The sequence was collected from a woman aged 18-29 years in good health. Here the CDR3 reads CASRRQGAAYEQYF. The CDR3, as DNA: TGTGCCAGCAGACGACAGGGGGCTGCCTACGAGCAGTACTTC.